The TCR beta chain described here comes from a study of regulatory and conventional T cells in RAG deficiency. Germline CDR1 and CDR2: SGHDT and YYEEEE. This CDR3 comprises 16 residues. Trimming took 4 bases from V and 3 from J; bases not matched to a gene: 4. Clones were sequenced by immunoSEQ multiplex PCR, and TCRdb holds only the in-frame ones, with some missing. Of about 7,100 clones in the sample, 90% to 95% were seen once. Note on this clone: The antigen is unknown.

The sorted regulatory T cells were CD4+, CD25-high and CD127-low, with genomic DNA sequenced. General study findings and limits: Shannon entropy fell and Simpson indices rose in RAG-deficient patients. In Omenn syndrome, Treg and Tconv repertoires overlapped >85%. Other subsets showed about 10-fold reductions, but Treg unique TCR beta sequences fell 95 to 100-fold in these patients.

Another study also made use of these data, one on regulatory T cells. Turning to that study: The primer mix had 52 TRBV and 13 TRBJ primers. Skewed V and J usage and few unique V-J pairs marked patient repertoires, most in Tregs.

The sequence was collected from a human donor in good health. The rearrangement links TRBV5-6 to TRBJ2-1; 13 nucleotides line up with TRBD2. Sequencing was carried out using CD127- CD25+ CD4+ Tregs sorted from blood. The CDR3 region has the DNA TGTGCCAGCAGCGGGACTAGCGGGGAGCGCTACAATGAGCAGTTCTTC. Protein: CASSGTSGERYNEQFF. The full variable domain, with the rest looked up from reference TRBV5-6 and TRBJ2-1, is DAGVTQSPTHLIKTRGQQVTLRCSPKSGHDTVSWYQQALGQGPQFIFQYYEEEERQRGNFPDRFSGHQFPNYSSELNVNALLLGDSALYLCASSGTSGERYNEQFFGPGTRLTVL.